This T cell receptor (beta chain) is from a study of CD8 T cells in Susac syndrome. CDR3 length equals 15 residues. The V segment lost 0 bases and the J segment 4 bases; nucleotides outside the gene matches: 4. In germline, CDR1 is SGDLS, CDR2 YYNGEE. It was with random hexamers that about 0.45 to 1 ug RNA was reverse transcribed. One entry per CDR3 protein results from TCRdb running MiXCR on the immunoSEQ multiplex PCR reads. The sample has about 300,000 distinct CDR3 sequences; approximately 85% are singletons. This sequence originates from a human donor with multiple sclerosis. This chain uses TRBV9 with TRBJ2-1; 7 bases match TRBD1. The sequenced material came from CD8+ T cells from PBMCs. CDR3 nucleotides: TGTGCCAGCAGCGTAGAACAGGGGTCTTACAATGAGCAGTTCTTC. Encoded protein: CASSVEQGSYNEQFF. The full variable domain, completed using reference TRBV9 and TRBJ2-1, is DSGVTQTPKHLITATGQRVTLRCSPRSGDLSVYWYQQSLDQGLQFLIQYYNGEERAKGNILERFSAQQFPDLHSELNLSSLELGDSALYFCASSVEQGSYNEQFFGPGTRLTVL.